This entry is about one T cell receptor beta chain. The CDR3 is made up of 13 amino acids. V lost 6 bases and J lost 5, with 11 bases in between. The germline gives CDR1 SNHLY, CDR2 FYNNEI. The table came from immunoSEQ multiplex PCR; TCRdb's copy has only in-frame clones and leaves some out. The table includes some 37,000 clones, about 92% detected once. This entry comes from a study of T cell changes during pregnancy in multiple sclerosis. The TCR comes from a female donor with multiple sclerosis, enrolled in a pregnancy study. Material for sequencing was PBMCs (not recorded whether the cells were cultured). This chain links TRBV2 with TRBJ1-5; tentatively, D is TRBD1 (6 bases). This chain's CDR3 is CASRDSEHQPQHF. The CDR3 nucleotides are TGTGCCAGCAGGGACAGCGAACATCAGCCCCAGCATTTT.